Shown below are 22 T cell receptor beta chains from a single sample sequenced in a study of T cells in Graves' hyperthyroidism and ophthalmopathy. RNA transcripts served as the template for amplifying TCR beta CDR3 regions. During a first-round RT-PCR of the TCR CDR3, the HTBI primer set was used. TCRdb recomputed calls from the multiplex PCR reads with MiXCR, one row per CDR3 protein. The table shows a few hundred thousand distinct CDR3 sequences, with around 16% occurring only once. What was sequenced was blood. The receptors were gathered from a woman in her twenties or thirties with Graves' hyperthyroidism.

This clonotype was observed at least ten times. The CDR3 region has the DNA TGTGCCACCAGTGAATTTATCCGGGACAGGGCAGACTCCTACGAGCAGTACTTC. Protein product: CATSEFIRDRADSYEQYF. The V gene is TRBV24-1, the J gene TRBJ2-7; 9 nucleotides align to TRBD1. After removal of 4 bases from V and 0 bases from J, the junction contained 12 bases not matched to a gene. CDR3 length: 18 residues. CDR1 and CDR2 (germline): KGHDR, SFDVKD.

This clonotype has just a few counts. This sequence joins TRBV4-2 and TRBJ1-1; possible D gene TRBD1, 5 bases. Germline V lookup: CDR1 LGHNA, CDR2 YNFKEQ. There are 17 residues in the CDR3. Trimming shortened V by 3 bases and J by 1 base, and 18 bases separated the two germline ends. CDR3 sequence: CASSHYVAGRTNTEAFF. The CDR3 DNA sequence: TGTGCCAGCAGCCATTATGTCGCAGGGCGGACGAACACTGAAGCTTTCTTT.

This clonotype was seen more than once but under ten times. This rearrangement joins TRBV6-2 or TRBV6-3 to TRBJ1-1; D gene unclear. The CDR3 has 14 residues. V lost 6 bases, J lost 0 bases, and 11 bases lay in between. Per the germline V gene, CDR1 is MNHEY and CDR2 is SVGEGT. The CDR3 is CASSADTLNTEAFF. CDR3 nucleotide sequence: TGTGCCAGCAGCGCAGACACACTGAACACTGAAGCTTTCTTT.

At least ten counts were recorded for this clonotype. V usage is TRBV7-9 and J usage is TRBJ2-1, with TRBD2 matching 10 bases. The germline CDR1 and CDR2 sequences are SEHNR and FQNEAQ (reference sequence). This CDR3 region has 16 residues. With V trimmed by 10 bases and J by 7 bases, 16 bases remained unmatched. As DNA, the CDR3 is TGTGCCACCAACATTTTACTAGCGGGAAGTCGGAATGAGCAGTTCTTC. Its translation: CATNILLAGSRNEQFF.

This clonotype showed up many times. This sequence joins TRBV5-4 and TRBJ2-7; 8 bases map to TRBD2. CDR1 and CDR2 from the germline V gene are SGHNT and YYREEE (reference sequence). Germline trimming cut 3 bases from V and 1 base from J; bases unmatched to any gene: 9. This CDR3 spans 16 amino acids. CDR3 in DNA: TGTGCCAGCAGCTCCCGAAGTCGGGGGGGGTCCTACGAGCAGTACTTC. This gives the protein CASSSRSRGGSYEQYF. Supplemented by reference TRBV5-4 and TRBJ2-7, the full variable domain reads ETGVTQSPTHLIKTRGQQVTLRCSSQSGHNTVSWYQQALGQGPQFIFQYYREEENGRGNFPPRFSGLQFPNYSSELNVNALELDDSALYLCASSSRSRGGSYEQYFGPGTRLTVT.

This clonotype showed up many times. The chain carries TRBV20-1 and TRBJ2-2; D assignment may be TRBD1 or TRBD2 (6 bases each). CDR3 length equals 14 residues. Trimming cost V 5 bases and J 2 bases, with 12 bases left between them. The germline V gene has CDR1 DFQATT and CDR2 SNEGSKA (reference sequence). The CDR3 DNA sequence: TGCAGTGCTCGGGGGCTAGCAAACACCGGGGAGCTGTTTTTT. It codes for CSARGLANTGELFF.

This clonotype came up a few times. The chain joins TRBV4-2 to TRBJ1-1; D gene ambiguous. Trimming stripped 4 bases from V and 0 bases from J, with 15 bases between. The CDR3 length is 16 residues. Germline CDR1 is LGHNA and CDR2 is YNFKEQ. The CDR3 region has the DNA TGTGCCAGCAGCCCAGAGGTGGTCAGAATGAACACTGAAGCTTTCTTT. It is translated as CASSPEVVRMNTEAFF.

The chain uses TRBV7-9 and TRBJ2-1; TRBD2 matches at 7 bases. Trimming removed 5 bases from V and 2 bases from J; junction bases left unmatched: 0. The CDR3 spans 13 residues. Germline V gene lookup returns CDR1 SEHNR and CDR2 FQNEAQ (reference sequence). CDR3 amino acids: CASSGRAYNEQFF. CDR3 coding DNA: TGTGCCAGCAGCGGGAGGGCCTACAATGAGCAGTTCTTC.

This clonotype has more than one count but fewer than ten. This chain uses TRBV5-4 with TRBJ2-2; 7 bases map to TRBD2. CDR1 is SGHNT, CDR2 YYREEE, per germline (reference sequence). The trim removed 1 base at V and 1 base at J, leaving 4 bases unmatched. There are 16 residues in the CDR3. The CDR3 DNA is TGTGCCAGCAGCTTGCAGTCTAGCGGGAACACCGGGGAGCTGTTTTTT. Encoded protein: CASSLQSSGNTGELFF. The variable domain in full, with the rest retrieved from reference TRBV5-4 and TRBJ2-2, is ETGVTQSPTHLIKTRGQQVTLRCSSQSGHNTVSWYQQALGQGPQFIFQYYREEENGRGNFPPRFSGLQFPNYSSELNVNALELDDSALYLCASSLQSSGNTGELFFGEGSRLTVL.

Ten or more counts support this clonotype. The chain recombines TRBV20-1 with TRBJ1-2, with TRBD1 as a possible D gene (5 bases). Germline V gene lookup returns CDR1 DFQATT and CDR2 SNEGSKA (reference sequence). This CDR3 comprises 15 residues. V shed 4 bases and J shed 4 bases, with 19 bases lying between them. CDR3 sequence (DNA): TGCAGTGCTAACCTAGTTGGGGGGGAGGGCTATGGCTACACCTTC. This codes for CSANLVGGEGYGYTF.

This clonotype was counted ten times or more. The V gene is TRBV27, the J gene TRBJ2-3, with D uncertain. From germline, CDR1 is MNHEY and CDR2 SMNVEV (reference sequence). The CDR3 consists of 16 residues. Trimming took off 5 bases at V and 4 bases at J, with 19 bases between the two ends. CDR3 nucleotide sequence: TGTGCCAGCAGTCTAATTAGACAAGGGTTCGCAGATACGCAGTATTTT. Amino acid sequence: CASSLIRQGFADTQYF.

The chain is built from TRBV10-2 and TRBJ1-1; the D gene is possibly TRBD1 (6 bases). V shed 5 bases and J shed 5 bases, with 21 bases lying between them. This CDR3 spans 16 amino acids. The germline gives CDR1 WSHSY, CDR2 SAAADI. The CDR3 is CASSPRTGAVRTEAFF. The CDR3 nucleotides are TGCGCCAGCAGTCCCCGGACGGGGGCAGTTCGAACTGAAGCTTTCTTT.

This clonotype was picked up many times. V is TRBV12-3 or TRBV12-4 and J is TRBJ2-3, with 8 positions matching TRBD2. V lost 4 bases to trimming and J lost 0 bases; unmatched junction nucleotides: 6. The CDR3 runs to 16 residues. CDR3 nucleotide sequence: TGTGCCAGCAGTTACCGAGCGGGGGCTAGCACAGATACGCAGTATTTT. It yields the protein CASSYRAGASTDTQYF.

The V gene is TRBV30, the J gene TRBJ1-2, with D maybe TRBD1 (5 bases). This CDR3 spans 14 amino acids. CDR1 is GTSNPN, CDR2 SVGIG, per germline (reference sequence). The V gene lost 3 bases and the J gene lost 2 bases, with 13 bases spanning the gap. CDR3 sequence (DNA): TGTGCCTGGAGGCTCGCCAGGGTGAACTATGGCTACACCTTC. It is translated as CAWRLARVNYGYTF.

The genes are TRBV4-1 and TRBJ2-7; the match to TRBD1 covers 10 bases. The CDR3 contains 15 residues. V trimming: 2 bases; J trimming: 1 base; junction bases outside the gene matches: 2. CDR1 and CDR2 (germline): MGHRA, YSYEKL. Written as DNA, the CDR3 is TGCGCCAGCAGCCAAAGGACAGGGGGTTCCTACGAGCAGTACTTC. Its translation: CASSQRTGGSYEQYF.

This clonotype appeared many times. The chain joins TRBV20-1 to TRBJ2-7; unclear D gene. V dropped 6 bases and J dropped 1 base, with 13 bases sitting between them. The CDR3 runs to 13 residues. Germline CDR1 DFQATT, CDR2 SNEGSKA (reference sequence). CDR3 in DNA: TGCAGTGCCCCTGGCAGGCCATCCTACGAGCAGTACTTC. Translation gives CSAPGRPSYEQYF.

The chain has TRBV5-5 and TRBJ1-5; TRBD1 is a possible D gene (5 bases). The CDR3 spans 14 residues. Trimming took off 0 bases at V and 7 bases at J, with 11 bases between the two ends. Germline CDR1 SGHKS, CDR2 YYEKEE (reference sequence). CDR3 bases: TGTGCCAGCAGCTTGGACCCTCCAGGGCAGCCCCAGCATTTT. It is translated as CASSLDPPGQPQHF.

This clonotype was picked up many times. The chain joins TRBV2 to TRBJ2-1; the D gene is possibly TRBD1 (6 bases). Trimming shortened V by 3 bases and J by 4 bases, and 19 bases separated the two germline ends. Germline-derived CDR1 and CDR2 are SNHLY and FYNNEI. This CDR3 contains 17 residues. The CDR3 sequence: CASSDDRTSRVYNEQFF. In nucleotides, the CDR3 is TGTGCCAGCAGTGACGACAGGACTTCGAGAGTTTACAATGAGCAGTTCTTC.

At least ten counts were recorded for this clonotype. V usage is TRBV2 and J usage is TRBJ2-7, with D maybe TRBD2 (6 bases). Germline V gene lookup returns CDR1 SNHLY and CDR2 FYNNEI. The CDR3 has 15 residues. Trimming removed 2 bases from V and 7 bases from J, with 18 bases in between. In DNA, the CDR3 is TGTGCCAGCAGTGAAAGGGCATATAGCGGAGGGGAGCAGTACTTC. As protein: CASSERAYSGGEQYF.

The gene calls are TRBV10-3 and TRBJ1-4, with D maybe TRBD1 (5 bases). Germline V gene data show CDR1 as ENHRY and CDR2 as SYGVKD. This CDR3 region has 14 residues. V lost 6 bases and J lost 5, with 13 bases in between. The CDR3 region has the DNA TGTGCCATCAGCTCGGGGCGCCAGAATGAAAAACTGTTTTTT. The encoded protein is CAISSGRQNEKLFF.

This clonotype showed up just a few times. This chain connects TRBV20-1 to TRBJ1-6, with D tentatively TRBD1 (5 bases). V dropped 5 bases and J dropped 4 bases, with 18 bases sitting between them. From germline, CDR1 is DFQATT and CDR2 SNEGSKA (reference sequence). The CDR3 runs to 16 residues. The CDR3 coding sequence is TGCAGTGCTCAAAGACAGCCCGAGCCTTATAATTCACCCCTCCACTTT. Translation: CSAQRQPEPYNSPLHF.

CDR3 nucleotide sequence: TGTGCCAGCAGCTGGAGGGGGGAAGCCCAGTACTTC. It specifies CASSWRGEAQYF. The gene calls are TRBV7-2 and TRBJ2-5, with D perhaps given as TRBD1 or TRBD2 (6 bases each). Looked up from germline, CDR1 is SGHTA and CDR2 is FQGNSA. The germline V and J ends were trimmed by 4 bases and 9 bases, with 12 bases remaining between them. The CDR3 loop spans 12 amino acids.